These 30 T cell receptor beta chains were sequenced from one sample in a study of radiation and T cells in renal cell carcinoma. Time point reported: blood 2 weeks post-SBRT. Treatment described: 15 Gy SBRT to primary tumor, nephrectomy 4 weeks later. This table comes from immunoSEQ multiplex PCR, and its TCRdb copy is limited to in-frame clones, with some not included. This sample has just over 150,000 clones; 87% occur once, and the top ten carry about an eighth. Sequencing used blood, obtained from a patient whose treatment included radiotherapy and nephrectomy. The receptors shown here come from a woman aged 50 to 65 with renal cell carcinoma.

This chain uses TRBV5-6 with TRBJ2-1, with 10 bases matching TRBD2. The germline V gene has CDR1 SGHDT and CDR2 YYEEEE. The V segment lost 0 bases and the J segment 7 bases; nucleotides outside the gene matches: 10. The CDR3 length is 17 residues. CDR3 protein: CASSLVSLAGAWNEQFF. The CDR3 DNA sequence: TGTGCCAGCAGCTTGGTTTCCCTAGCGGGGGCTTGGAATGAGCAGTTCTTC.

The gene calls are TRBV6-5 and TRBJ1-1; D gene unclear. The CDR3 has 14 residues. The germline gives CDR1 MNHEY, CDR2 SVGAGI. V dropped 7 bases and J dropped 0 bases, with 12 bases sitting between them. The CDR3 DNA reads TGTGCCAGCATCTCCTACGGGGTGAACACTGAAGCTTTCTTT. Encoded protein: CASISYGVNTEAFF.

The J gene is TRBJ1-6, the V gene TRBV25-1; the D gene is possibly TRBD1 (6 bases). Germline V gene lookup returns CDR1 MGHDK and CDR2 SYGVNS. Trimming stripped 2 bases from V and 10 bases from J, with 15 bases between. The CDR3 spans 15 residues. CDR3 residues: CASSEPGGGHSPLHF. The CDR3 DNA reads as TGTGCCAGCAGTGAACCCGGGGGGGGGCACTCACCCCTCCACTTT.

This chain connects TRBV29-1 to TRBJ2-3, with TRBD2 matching 8 bases. CDR1 SQVTM and CDR2 ANQGSEA come from the germline V gene. CDR3 length: 15 residues. Germline trimming cut 6 bases from V and 2 bases from J; bases unmatched to any gene: 10. The CDR3 DNA sequence: TGCAGCGTGGGTGAGAGCGGGGGAAACACAGATACGCAGTATTTT. This translates into CSVGESGGNTDTQYF.

A few counts support this clone. V and J are TRBV2 and TRBJ1-5; D unresolved. In germline, CDR1 is SNHLY, CDR2 FYNNEI. The CDR3 contains 12 residues. Trimming stripped 5 bases from V and 7 bases from J, with 9 bases between. CDR3 nucleotides: TGTGCCAGCAGTCTGTCCCGCCAGCCCCAGCATTTT. This encodes CASSLSRQPQHF.

This clone was observed a handful of times. The rearrangement uses TRBV19 and TRBJ1-1; 8 bases map to TRBD1. Germline V gives CDR1 LNHDA, CDR2 SQIVND (reference sequence). V shed 4 bases and J 3 bases; nucleotides not matched to a gene: 10. This CDR3 contains 16 residues. CDR3 protein: CASSSRVDRGDTEAFF. The CDR3, as DNA: TGTGCCAGTAGTAGCAGGGTAGACAGGGGTGACACTGAAGCTTTCTTT.

V is TRBV4-1 and J is TRBJ1-4; TRBD1 agrees at 8 bases. Per the germline V gene, CDR1 is MGHRA and CDR2 is YSYEKL. This CDR3 contains 18 residues. After removal of 4 bases from V and 8 bases from J, the junction contained 18 bases not matched to a gene. CDR3 DNA: TGCGCCAGCAGCCTCTTGGGCGGACAGGGCACGCAGCGGGAAAAACTGTTTTTT. This sequence encodes CASSLLGGQGTQREKLFF.

This clone was detected only a few times. The chain recombines TRBV7-9 with TRBJ1-1; D possibly corresponds to TRBD1 (5 bases). There are 14 residues in the CDR3. V was shortened by 7 bases and J by 4 bases, with 16 bases between the two germline ends. Germline loops: CDR1 SEHNR, CDR2 FQNEAQ (reference sequence). CDR3 in DNA: TGTGCCAGCATTCTTGGGCAGGGAAGCACTGAAGCTTTCTTT. Protein: CASILGQGSTEAFF.

The chain couples TRBV19 to TRBJ2-1; D is ambiguous. This CDR3 region has 15 residues. Germline V gene sequence: CDR1 LNHDA, CDR2 SQIVND (reference sequence). Trimming shortened V by 0 bases and J by 5 bases, and 11 bases separated the two germline ends. This CDR3 is CASSIDGSRDNEQFF. The DNA of the CDR3 is TGTGCCAGTAGTATAGATGGAAGCAGAGACAATGAGCAGTTCTTC.

The V gene is TRBV12-5, the J gene TRBJ1-1, with D unresolved. Trimming took off 4 bases at V and 0 bases at J, with 3 bases between the two ends. Germline V gives CDR1 LGHNT, CDR2 FRNRAP. This CDR3 is built from 12 residues. The CDR3 DNA follows: TGTGCTAGTGGTTGGGTGAACACTGAAGCTTTCTTT. Translation gives CASGWVNTEAFF. Full variable domain (rest looked up from reference TRBV12-5 and TRBJ1-1): DARVTQTPRHKVTEMGQEVTMRCQPILGHNTVFWYRQTMMQGLELLAYFRNRAPLDDSGMPKDRFSAEMPDATLATLKIQPSEPRDSAVYFCASGWVNTEAFFGQGTRLTVV.

The chain combines TRBV4-1 with TRBJ1-1; 9 bases are a match to TRBD1. V shed 5 bases and J 0 bases; nucleotides not matched to a gene: 7. This CDR3 has 16 amino acids. Germline-derived CDR1 and CDR2 are MGHRA and YSYEKL. For the CDR3, the DNA is TGCGCCAGCAGCTTACGGGACAGGGAAATGAACACTGAAGCTTTCTTT. Translation: CASSLRDREMNTEAFF.

V and J are TRBV2 and TRBJ2-1; 8 nucleotides agree with TRBD1. In germline, CDR1 is SNHLY, CDR2 FYNNEI. CDR3 length: 14 amino acids. V was clipped by 7 bases and J by 8 bases; unmatched bases: 10. The CDR3 protein is CASTGQGARYEQFF. The CDR3 DNA follows: TGTGCCAGCACAGGACAGGGAGCGCGGTATGAGCAGTTCTTC.

This clone showed up just once. The chain employs TRBV5-1 and TRBJ2-1, with TRBD2 identical over 12 bases. V was clipped by 7 bases and J by 6 bases; unmatched bases: 8. This CDR3 is 15 amino acids long. CDR1 and CDR2 (germline): SGHRS, YFSETQ. DNA for the CDR3: TGCGCCAGCCAGCAGCCTAGCGGGGGGGTCAATGAGCAGTTCTTC. Protein sequence: CASQQPSGGVNEQFF.

The V and J genes are TRBV7-9 and TRBJ1-1, with a tentative D call TRBD1 (5 bases). V dropped 5 bases and J dropped 0 bases, with 16 bases sitting between them. Germline CDR1 is SEHNR and CDR2 is FQNEAQ (reference sequence). The CDR3 runs to 16 residues. The CDR3 coding sequence is TGTGCCAGCAGCCCCTCACCCGGGACGGTGAACACTGAAGCTTTCTTT. Its translation is CASSPSPGTVNTEAFF.

This clone appeared a single time. J is TRBJ2-3 and V is TRBV18, with D perhaps TRBD2 (5 bases). Germline lookup yields CDR1 KGHSH and CDR2 LQKENI. The CDR3 spans 14 residues. The V and J ends lost 6 bases and 4 bases respectively, with 14 bases between them. CDR3 sequence reads: CASSQSSSPDTQYF. In nucleotides, the CDR3 is TGTGCCAGCTCCCAATCTAGCTCCCCAGATACGCAGTATTTT.

This clone has just one count. This chain links TRBV4-1 with TRBJ1-2; 9 bases line up with TRBD1. The germline V gene has CDR1 MGHRA and CDR2 YSYEKL. The length of the CDR3 is 15 residues. V lost 1 base to trimming and J lost 3 bases; unmatched junction nucleotides: 3. The DNA for the CDR3 is TGCGCCAGCAGCCAAGGGGACAGGGAGTACTATGGCTACACCTTC. Its translation: CASSQGDREYYGYTF.

The genes are TRBV6-5 and TRBJ2-7; perhaps TRBD1 as D (5 bases). CDR1 is MNHEY and CDR2 is SVGAGI in the germline V gene. Deletions cut 5 bases from V and 4 bases from J, with 18 bases between. The CDR3 length is 15 residues. The CDR3 loop reads CASSPGYSKHYEQYF. DNA for the CDR3: TGTGCCAGCAGTCCAGGGTACTCCAAACATTACGAGCAGTACTTC.

This clone showed up just once. The chain uses TRBV2 and TRBJ1-2; TRBD1 matches at 7 bases. Trimming removed 6 bases from V and 4 bases from J; junction bases left unmatched: 11. CDR1 is SNHLY and CDR2 is FYNNEI in the germline V gene. There are 15 residues in the CDR3. CDR3 coding DNA: TGTGCCAGCAGGGACAGGAGCCTGCCGGGCTATGGCTACACCTTC. It specifies CASRDRSLPGYGYTF. Together with reference TRBV2 and TRBJ1-2, the CDR3 gives the full variable domain: EPEVTQTPSHQVTQMGQEVILRCVPISNHLYFYWYRQILGQKVEFLVSFYNNEISEKSEIFDDQFSVERPDGSNFTLKIRSTKLEDSAMYFCASRDRSLPGYGYTFGSGTRLTVV.

This clone was detected a few times. The rearrangement uses TRBV28 and TRBJ1-2, with a weak D call TRBD1 (6 bases). Between the trimmed V and J ends, which lost 6 bases and 5 bases, there was a span of 10 bases. Germline V gives CDR1 MDHEN, CDR2 SYDVKM. The CDR3 length is 12 residues. The DNA of the CDR3 is TGTGCCAGCAGCAACAGGGTGTATGGCTACACCTTC. Translation: CASSNRVYGYTF.

The chain employs TRBV18 and TRBJ2-5, with D perhaps matching TRBD1 or TRBD2 (5 bases each). Trimming removed 4 bases at V and 2 bases at J, with 8 bases between. The CDR3 is 13 residues long. The V gene's germline CDR1 is KGHSH and CDR2 LQKENI. This CDR3 reads CASSRDLQETQYF. The CDR3 DNA reads TGTGCCAGCTCACGGGACCTTCAAGAGACCCAGTACTTC.

The rearrangement uses TRBV6-5 and TRBJ2-7, with D perhaps matching TRBD1 (5 bases). Germline lookup yields CDR1 MNHEY and CDR2 SVGAGI. This CDR3 comprises 14 residues. Trimming cost V 2 bases and J 2 bases, with 10 bases left between them. The CDR3: CASSYAGIPYEQYF. DNA for the CDR3: TGTGCCAGCAGTTACGCAGGGATCCCCTACGAGCAGTACTTC.

This sequence joins TRBV6-1 and TRBJ1-5; 7 bases are a match to TRBD1. The CDR3 has 16 residues. The trim removed 2 bases at V and 0 bases at J, leaving 4 bases unmatched. From germline, CDR1 is MNHNS and CDR2 SASEGT. The CDR3 DNA is TGTGCCAGCAGTGAATTTGACAGGGATAGCAATCAGCCCCAGCATTTT. It specifies CASSEFDRDSNQPQHF.

The chain joins TRBV19 to TRBJ1-5; D not resolved. The CDR3 is 13 amino acids. The germline V and J ends were trimmed by 3 bases and 4 bases, with 7 bases remaining between them. The germline gives CDR1 LNHDA, CDR2 SQIVND (reference sequence). CDR3 bases: TGTGCCAGTAGTATCCCGGTAAATCAGCCCCAGCATTTT. Translated: CASSIPVNQPQHF.

The genes are TRBV7-9 and TRBJ2-7; no reliable D call. The V gene's germline CDR1 is SEHNR and CDR2 FQNEAQ (reference sequence). The CDR3 sequence is 13 residues long. Deletions cut 6 bases from V and 0 bases from J, with 9 bases between. The CDR3 coding sequence is TGTGCCAGCAGTTCTTTTCCCTCCTACGAGCAGTACTTC. Amino acids: CASSSFPSYEQYF. Combining the CDR3 with reference TRBV7-9 and TRBJ2-7 gives the whole variable domain DTGVSQNPRHKITKRGQNVTFRCDPISEHNRLYWYRQTLGQGPEFLTYFQNEAQLEKSRLLSDRFSAERPKGSFSTLEIQRTEQGDSAMYLCASSSFPSYEQYFGPGTRLTVT.

This clone was seen once. The rearrangement links TRBV6-5 to TRBJ1-2, with 10 bases that match TRBD1. From germline, CDR1 is MNHEY and CDR2 SVGAGI. The V gene end was trimmed by 5 bases and the J gene end by 5 bases; junction bases not matched to a gene: 5. This CDR3 is built from 14 residues. This chain's CDR3 is CASSHPGQGYGYTF. For the CDR3, the DNA is TGTGCCAGCAGTCACCCGGGACAGGGGTATGGCTACACCTTC.

DNA of the CDR3: TGCGCCAGCAGTGTGGCAGGGGCCTACGAGCAGTACTTC. Encoded protein: CASSVAGAYEQYF. The J gene is TRBJ2-7, the V gene TRBV10-2, with a possible D match to TRBD1 (6 bases). V lost 4 bases to trimming and J lost 2 bases, with 9 bases between them. Germline CDR1 and CDR2: WSHSY and SAAADI. This CDR3 contains 13 residues.

This chain uses TRBV19 with TRBJ2-5; D perhaps matches TRBD2 (7 bases). Germline CDR1 and CDR2: LNHDA and SQIVND (reference sequence). The CDR3 is made up of 15 amino acids. The germline V and J ends were trimmed by 3 bases and 2 bases, with 13 bases remaining between them. The CDR3 coding sequence is TGTGCCAGTAGTATCGCCAGGGGAGGGCAAGAGACCCAGTACTTC. It is translated as CASSIARGGQETQYF. Together with reference TRBV19 and TRBJ2-5, the CDR3 gives the full variable domain: DGGITQSPKYLFRKEGQNVTLSCEQNLNHDAMYWYRQDPGQGLRLIYYSQIVNDFQKGDIAEGYSVSREKKESFPLTVTSAQKNPTAFYLCASSIARGGQETQYFGPGTRLLVL.

The V gene is TRBV6-6, the J gene TRBJ2-3; D uncertain. V was pared by 2 bases and J by 2 bases, with 11 bases between. The V gene's germline CDR1 is MNHNY and CDR2 SVGAGI (reference sequence). The CDR3 length is 15 residues. The CDR3 nucleotides are TGTGCCAGCAGTTACCTTACGGATTCCACAGATACGCAGTATTTT. Protein sequence: CASSYLTDSTDTQYF.

This chain connects TRBV4-2 to TRBJ2-3; D is unclear. Trimming pared 4 bases from V and 2 bases from J, leaving 13 bases between. Germline loops: CDR1 LGHNA, CDR2 YNFKEQ. This CDR3 contains 15 residues. The DNA of the CDR3 is TGTGCCAGCAGCCGCTCGAGGCAAAACACAGATACGCAGTATTTT. This translates into CASSRSRQNTDTQYF.

The chain combines TRBV15 with TRBJ1-3, with D unclear. This CDR3 has 14 residues. Germline-derived CDR1 and CDR2 are LNHNV and YYDKDF (reference sequence). Deletions cut 0 bases from V and 0 bases from J, with 3 bases between. CDR3 bases: TGTGCCACCAGCAGAGATCCCTCTGGAAACACCATATATTTT. This encodes CATSRDPSGNTIYF.